The next 28 T cell receptor beta chains were all read from a single sample in a study of Ad26.COV2.S vaccination and SARS-CoV-2 variants. Treatment meaning: some 20 received Ad26.COV2.S at low or high dose, single or two shots; 5 received placebo; per-sample allocation not given. Following the first vaccine or placebo injection, samples were taken on day 63. TCRdb's table, derived via immunoSEQ multiplex PCR, lists solely in-frame clones and lacks some. Of fewer than 900,000 clones in the sample, roughly 90% are singletons; the top ten hold approximately 1.5%. This specimen was peripheral blood, taken in a trial of Ad26.COV2.S vaccine versus placebo. These receptors were collected from a person aged 18-65 years who received the Ad26.COV2.S COVID-19 vaccine or a placebo.

The rearrangement joins TRBV19 to TRBJ1-1; D not certain. The V and J ends lost 3 bases and 0 bases respectively, with 5 bases between them. This CDR3 has 13 residues. From germline, CDR1 is LNHDA and CDR2 SQIVND (reference sequence). The CDR3 DNA reads as TGTGCCAGTAGTATCCATATGAACACTGAAGCTTTCTTT. This sequence encodes CASSIHMNTEAFF.

The chain combines TRBV7-2 with TRBJ2-1; D perhaps matches TRBD1 (5 bases). Germline V gene data show CDR1 as SGHTA and CDR2 as FQGNSA. The length of the CDR3 is 14 residues. V lost 8 bases, J lost 4 bases, and 15 bases lay in between. The CDR3 sequence: CASAWGRAYNEQFF. The DNA of the CDR3 is TGTGCCAGCGCTTGGGGCAGAGCTTACAATGAGCAGTTCTTC.

V is TRBV18 and J is TRBJ2-4, with a possible D match to TRBD1 (5 bases). Germline V gene sequence: CDR1 KGHSH, CDR2 LQKENI. Trimming removed 6 bases from V and 8 bases from J, with 11 bases in between. CDR3 length: 12 amino acids. For the CDR3, the DNA is TGTGCCAGCTCCGAGCAGGGTGACATTCAGTACTTC. This codes for CASSEQGDIQYF.

The V call is TRBV6-6, the J call TRBJ2-7; possible D gene TRBD1, 6 bases. Germline V CDR1 and CDR2: MNHNY, SVGAGI (reference sequence). The CDR3 is 13 residues long. V was shortened by 7 bases and J by 0 bases, with 10 bases between the two germline ends. CDR3 in amino acids: CASTRDTSYEQYF. As DNA, the CDR3 is TGTGCCAGCACCCGGGACACCTCCTACGAGCAGTACTTC.

This clone was detected once. The gene calls are TRBV14 and TRBJ2-7, with 8 bases lining up with TRBD2. The V gene's germline CDR1 is SGHDN and CDR2 FVKESK. The CDR3 contains 15 residues. The trim removed 0 bases at V and 4 bases at J, leaving 5 bases unmatched. The CDR3 bases are TGTGCCAGCAGCCAAGACAGCGGGAGCATATACGAGCAGTACTTC. It yields the protein CASSQDSGSIYEQYF.

This chain joins TRBV6-5 and TRBJ2-7; D possibly matches TRBD1 or TRBD2 (6 bases each). With 8 bases removed from V and 7 bases from J, the gap between germline ends came to 18 bases. The germline gives CDR1 MNHEY, CDR2 SVGAGI. The CDR3 runs 13 residues. CDR3 coding DNA: TGTGCCAGCCGAGGTAGCGGAGGGGGGGAGCAGTACTTC. Its protein is CASRGSGGGEQYF.

This chain uses TRBV3-1 (or the pseudogene TRBV3-2) with TRBJ1-6, with 9 positions matching TRBD1. This CDR3 has 15 amino acids. Germline V gene lookup returns CDR1 LGHDT and CDR2 YNNKEL (reference sequence). Unmatched junction bases numbered 4, after V lost 2 bases and J lost 8 bases. Here the CDR3 reads CASSQRDRDHSPLHF. The DNA for the CDR3 is TGTGCCAGCAGCCAACGGGACAGGGATCATTCACCCCTCCACTTT.

This clone was recorded a few times. This chain links TRBV11-2 with TRBJ2-7; D possibly corresponds to TRBD2 (5 bases). V dropped 3 bases and J dropped 5 bases, with 14 bases sitting between them. In germline, CDR1 is SGHAT, CDR2 FQNNGV. The CDR3 extends over 14 amino acids. In nucleotides, the CDR3 is TGTGCCAGCAGCTTTAGCGTATTCGTCAACGAGCAGTACTTC. It codes for CASSFSVFVNEQYF. Full variable domain (missing parts from reference TRBV11-2 and TRBJ2-7): EAGVAQSPRYKIIEKRQSVAFWCNPISGHATLYWYQQILGQGPKLLIQFQNNGVVDDSQLPKDRFSAERLKGVDSTLKIQPAKLEDSAVYLCASSFSVFVNEQYFGPGTRLTVT.

This clone was recorded only once. Other DNA sequences of this sample code for an identical CDR3. The V call is TRBV15, the J call TRBJ1-4; no clear D. This CDR3 region has 12 residues. From germline, CDR1 is LNHNV and CDR2 YYDKDF (reference sequence). Trimming took off 0 bases at V and 8 bases at J, with 4 bases between the two ends. The chain's CDR3 is CATSRDGEKLFF. The CDR3 DNA sequence: TGTGCCACCAGCAGAGATGGGGAAAAACTGTTTTTT.

The rearrangement joins TRBV27 to TRBJ1-1; the D is unclear. V lost 0 bases to trimming and J lost 5 bases, with 7 bases between them. Per the germline V gene, CDR1 is MNHEY and CDR2 is SMNVEV (reference sequence). This CDR3 is built from 13 residues. The DNA of the CDR3 is TGTGCCAGCAGTTTATCGTACAGTACTGAAGCTTTCTTT. It encodes CASSLSYSTEAFF.

The chain recombines TRBV18 with TRBJ2-2; possibly TRBD1 for D (6 bases). Germline V gene lookup returns CDR1 KGHSH and CDR2 LQKENI. The ends were cut back, 6 bases at V and 0 bases at J, with 11 bases in the middle. The CDR3 totals 15 residues. The CDR3 reads CASSTTGSNTGELFF. CDR3 nucleotide sequence: TGTGCCAGCTCCACAACAGGGTCGAACACCGGGGAGCTGTTTTTT.

The chain combines TRBV19 with TRBJ2-1; the match to TRBD2 covers 11 bases. CDR3 length: 17 residues. CDR1 LNHDA and CDR2 SQIVND come from the germline V gene (reference sequence). The junction had 7 bases not matched to a gene; V was cut back by 3 bases and J by 3 bases. CDR3 residues: CASSIGTGTSGYNEQFF. CDR3 sequence (DNA): TGTGCCAGTAGTATTGGAACCGGGACTAGCGGCTACAATGAGCAGTTCTTC.

The chain combines TRBV6-1 with TRBJ1-4, with a weak D call TRBD1 (5 bases). The germline V gene has CDR1 MNHNS and CDR2 SASEGT. Trimming took off 6 bases at V and 5 bases at J, with 16 bases between the two ends. This CDR3 region has 15 residues. The CDR3 DNA reads as TGTGCCAGCAGACGAGATGGGGGAACCAATGAAAAACTGTTTTTT. Translation: CASRRDGGTNEKLFF.

V usage is TRBV24-1 and J usage is TRBJ2-1; D call uncertain. Germline assignment: CDR1 KGHDR and CDR2 SFDVKD. V gave up 4 bases and J gave up 5 bases, with 8 bases separating them. CDR3 length equals 13 residues. The CDR3 protein is CATSEIDNNEQFF. CDR3 DNA: TGTGCCACCAGTGAGATAGACAACAATGAGCAGTTCTTC.

The V call is TRBV10-3, the J call TRBJ2-3; 7 bases agree with TRBD1. Unmatched junction bases numbered 7, after V lost 6 bases and J lost 1 base. CDR1 is ENHRY, CDR2 SYGVKD, per germline. There are 15 residues in the CDR3. The DNA for the CDR3 is TGTGCCATCAGCGGGACAGAGGTGGGCACAGATACGCAGTATTTT. Amino acids: CAISGTEVGTDTQYF.

In this sample, this clone turned up once. The chain carries TRBV30 and TRBJ2-3; D may be TRBD1 (5 bases). Trimming stripped 6 bases from V and 1 base from J, with 14 bases between. Germline V gives CDR1 GTSNPN, CDR2 SVGIG (reference sequence). The CDR3 spans 14 residues. CDR3 DNA sequence: TGTGCCTGCCCAAAGTGGGGCGGCACAGATACGCAGTATTTT. Translation: CACPKWGGTDTQYF.

The V and J genes are TRBV5-4 and TRBJ2-5, with 7 bases identical to TRBD2. CDR1 SGHNT and CDR2 YYREEE come from the germline V gene (reference sequence). Germline trimming cut 0 bases from V and 3 bases from J; bases unmatched to any gene: 2. CDR3 length: 14 amino acids. The CDR3 DNA reads TGTGCCAGCAGCTTGGGGGGAGGGGAAGAGACCCAGTACTTC. Amino acids: CASSLGGGEETQYF.

This rearrangement joins TRBV27 to TRBJ2-6; D is ambiguous. V lost 7 bases, J lost 2 bases, and 6 bases lay in between. Germline V gene data show CDR1 as MNHEY and CDR2 as SMNVEV (reference sequence). CDR3 length: 13 residues. CDR3 protein: CASKITGANVLTF. In nucleotides, the CDR3 is TGTGCCAGCAAAATCACTGGGGCCAACGTCCTGACTTTC.

The rearrangement joins TRBV5-1 to TRBJ2-7, with 8 positions matching TRBD2. This CDR3 comprises 15 residues. Germline CDR1 SGHRS, CDR2 YFSETQ. V dropped 5 bases and J dropped 2; count of bases not matched to a gene: 9. CDR3 sequence reads: CASRFLAGGPYEQYF. The CDR3, as DNA: TGCGCCAGCAGGTTCCTGGCGGGAGGCCCCTACGAGCAGTACTTC.

Comments on this clone: Different DNA sequences within this sample yield the same CDR3. This rearrangement joins TRBV7-9 to TRBJ1-1; a possible D gene is TRBD1 (5 bases). Germline V gives CDR1 SEHNR, CDR2 FQNEAQ (reference sequence). CDR3 length equals 14 residues. With 4 bases removed from V and 4 bases from J, the gap between germline ends came to 13 bases. CDR3 loop: CASSSPRVGTEAFF. CDR3 nucleotide sequence: TGTGCCAGCAGCTCTCCCAGGGTCGGCACTGAAGCTTTCTTT. The whole variable domain, remainder taken from reference TRBV7-9 and TRBJ1-1, is DTGVSQNPRHKITKRGQNVTFRCDPISEHNRLYWYRQTLGQGPEFLTYFQNEAQLEKSRLLSDRFSAERPKGSFSTLEIQRTEQGDSAMYLCASSSPRVGTEAFFGQGTRLTVV.

This clone was detected a few times. The CDR3 is CASSRGQMNTGELFF. The CDR3 DNA reads TGCGCCAGCAGCCGTGGACAGATGAACACCGGGGAGCTGTTTTTT. The genes are TRBV5-1 and TRBJ2-2, with D tentatively TRBD1 (6 bases). Trimming took off 4 bases at V and 1 base at J, with 11 bases between the two ends. Germline V gives CDR1 SGHRS, CDR2 YFSETQ. CDR3 length: 15 amino acids.

The chain joins TRBV4-2 to TRBJ1-5; D gene uncertain. This CDR3 comprises 14 residues. Trimming cost V 0 bases and J 0 bases, with 3 bases left between them. Germline V gene sequence: CDR1 LGHNA, CDR2 YNFKEQ. The DNA for the CDR3 is TGTGCCAGCAGCCAAGAATATAGCAATCAGCCCCAGCATTTT. It yields the protein CASSQEYSNQPQHF.

With regard to this clone: Other DNA sequences in this sample translate to the same CDR3. The gene calls are TRBV24-1 and TRBJ2-5; 7 bases match TRBD1. Unmatched junction bases numbered 1, after V lost 2 bases and J lost 2 bases. The germline V gene encodes CDR1 KGHDR and CDR2 SFDVKD. CDR3 length: 14 residues. The CDR3 DNA reads TGTGCCACCAGTGATTCGACAGGGCAAGAGACCCAGTACTTC. Translation: CATSDSTGQETQYF.

Written as DNA, the CDR3 is TGTGCCACCAGCGGGGGAGTCAATGAGCAGTTCTTC. Its protein product is CATSGGVNEQFF. The V gene is TRBV24-1, the J gene TRBJ2-1; D is perhaps TRBD2 (6 bases). The germline V gene has CDR1 KGHDR and CDR2 SFDVKD. The V end was cut by 7 bases, the J end by 6 bases, with 9 bases between. This CDR3 region has 12 residues.

The genes are TRBV18 and TRBJ1-4; 9 bases are a match to TRBD1. Germline CDR1 reads KGHSH; CDR2 reads LQKENI. The CDR3 is 14 residues long. J was trimmed by 7 bases and V by 6 bases; bases with no gene match: 6. CDR3 sequence: CASSRGQGSEKLFF. As DNA, the CDR3 is TGTGCCAGCTCGCGGGGACAGGGCAGTGAAAAACTGTTTTTT.

This clone was seen once. This sequence joins TRBV4-3 and TRBJ1-6, with D hard to call. The V and J ends lost 1 base and 8 bases respectively, with 9 bases between them. The CDR3 sequence is 14 residues long. Germline V gene lookup returns CDR1 LGHNA and CDR2 YSLEER. This chain's CDR3 is CASSQAPRDSPLHF. DNA of the CDR3: TGCGCCAGCAGCCAAGCCCCACGGGATTCACCCCTCCACTTT.

The genes are TRBV19 and TRBJ2-1; D is tentatively TRBD1 or TRBD2 (5 bases each). V gave up 10 bases and J gave up 2 bases, with 24 bases separating them. The CDR3 has 17 residues. Germline-derived CDR1 and CDR2 are LNHDA and SQIVND (reference sequence). CDR3 residues: CATKTESGPYAYNEQFF. CDR3 sequence (DNA): TGTGCCACAAAAACGGAGTCGGGGCCTTATGCCTACAATGAGCAGTTCTTC.

As regards this clone: The same CDR3 is also encoded by other DNA sequences in this sample. The CDR3 DNA follows: TGTGCCAGCAGTTACTCTTCGGGAGGGTCCTACGAGCAGTACTTC. It codes for CASSYSSGGSYEQYF. The chain carries TRBV6-5 and TRBJ2-7; 8 nucleotides align to TRBD2. The CDR3 is made up of 15 amino acids. The germline gives CDR1 MNHEY, CDR2 SVGAGI. V was clipped by 0 bases and J by 1 base; unmatched bases: 2.